The 18 T cell receptor beta chains given below trace back to one sample, sequenced in a study of cytomegalovirus exposure and HLA in healthy donors. Use of 60 Vbeta and 13 Jbeta primers characterized the PCR. Method: immunoSEQ multiplex PCR; TCRdb's copy keeps in-frame clones and lacks some. The sample consists of about 140,000 clones, about 64% of them appearing once. Input material: PBMCs. These receptors were collected from a man between 60 and 70 years old in good health and CMV-seronegative.

The chain recombines TRBV28 with TRBJ2-1; unclear D gene. V gave up 6 bases and J gave up 4 bases, with 22 bases separating them. This CDR3 has 17 amino acids. CDR1 is MDHEN, CDR2 SYDVKM, per germline. The CDR3 region is CASSPTVRGRGYNEQFF. CDR3 DNA sequence: TGTGCCAGCAGCCCCACCGTGCGCGGCCGAGGTTACAATGAGCAGTTCTTC. Drawing the rest from reference TRBV28 and TRBJ2-1, the complete variable domain is DVKVTQSSRYLVKRTGEKVFLECVQDMDHENMFWYRQDPGLGLRLIYFSYDVKMKEKGDIPEGYSVSREKKERFSLILESASTNQTSMYLCASSPTVRGRGYNEQFFGPGTRLTVL.

The rearrangement links TRBV25-1 to TRBJ1-1; no reliable D call. Germline CDR1 is MGHDK and CDR2 is SYGVNS. This CDR3 contains 12 residues. Trimming removed 6 bases from V and 1 base from J, with 6 bases in between. CDR3 bases: TGTGCCAGCAGGAGACAGAACACTGAAGCTTTCTTT. As protein: CASRRQNTEAFF.

This chain links TRBV7-6 with TRBJ2-1, with TRBD1 matching over 9 bases. CDR3 length: 14 residues. The V segment lost 3 bases and the J segment 4 bases; nucleotides outside the gene matches: 1. CDR1 is SGHVS and CDR2 is FNYEAQ in the germline V gene. The CDR3 spells CASSLGQGYNEQFF. For the CDR3, the DNA is TGTGCCAGCAGCTTGGGACAGGGATACAATGAGCAGTTCTTC.

The chain uses TRBV30 and TRBJ1-1; no firm D call. This CDR3 contains 13 residues. The V and J ends lost 2 bases and 5 bases respectively, with 12 bases between them. From germline, CDR1 is GTSNPN and CDR2 SVGIG (reference sequence). The CDR3 sequence: CAWSSSTVTEAFF. CDR3 bases: TGTGCCTGGAGTTCCTCTACAGTGACTGAAGCTTTCTTT.

Written as DNA, the CDR3 is TGCAGCGTTAGGGTAGCGCCCGACAGGTTATCCTACGAGCAGTACTTC. This encodes CSVRVAPDRLSYEQYF. The chain carries TRBV29-1 and TRBJ2-7, with D possibly being TRBD1 (6 bases). Trimming shortened V by 5 bases and J by 1 base, and 21 bases separated the two germline ends. Per germline, CDR1 SQVTM and CDR2 ANQGSEA. The CDR3 sequence is 16 residues long.

The rearrangement uses TRBV5-1 and TRBJ1-6; TRBD1 is a possible D gene (6 bases). V lost 4 bases and J lost 5, with 13 bases in between. This CDR3 contains 15 residues. Germline CDR1 SGHRS, CDR2 YFSETQ. CDR3 loop: CASSEQGLDNSPLHF. In nucleotides, the CDR3 is TGCGCCAGCAGCGAACAGGGTTTGGATAATTCACCCCTCCACTTT.

The table lists this clone with a few counts. This sequence joins TRBV27 and TRBJ1-1; D perhaps matches TRBD1 (5 bases). This CDR3 has 18 amino acids. CDR1 is MNHEY and CDR2 is SMNVEV in the germline V gene (reference sequence). V dropped 5 bases and J dropped 4 bases, with 26 bases sitting between them. Written as DNA, the CDR3 is TGTGCCAGCAGTCGTAAGGGACTTACCGGGACCTGGGGCACTGAAGCTTTCTTT. Protein product: CASSRKGLTGTWGTEAFF.

The chain uses TRBV7-3 and TRBJ2-5, with a possible D match to TRBD2 (5 bases). In germline, CDR1 is SGHTA, CDR2 FQGTGA. Trimming stripped 2 bases from V and 5 bases from J, with 9 bases between. The CDR3 covers 13 residues. The CDR3 DNA reads as TGTGCCAGCAGCTTAGTAGTAGCGGAGACCCAGTACTTC. Protein: CASSLVVAETQYF.

This clone has just one count. V usage is TRBV5-1 and J usage is TRBJ2-7, with D perhaps matching TRBD2 (5 bases). Germline assignment: CDR1 SGHRS and CDR2 YFSETQ. CDR3 length: 13 amino acids. V was cut by 4 bases and J by 2 bases, with 10 bases left in between. The CDR3, as DNA: TGCGCCAGCAGCGTAACTAGTCCCTACGAGCAGTACTTC. Protein sequence: CASSVTSPYEQYF. The whole variable domain, remainder taken from reference TRBV5-1 and TRBJ2-7, is KAGVTQTPRYLIKTRGQQVTLSCSPISGHRSVSWYQQTPGQGLQFLFEYFSETQRNKGNFPGRFSGRQFSNSRSEMNVSTLELGDSALYLCASSVTSPYEQYFGPGTRLTVT.

V gene TRBV5-6 combines with J gene TRBJ2-3, with 7 bases fitting TRBD2. Looked up from germline, CDR1 is SGHDT and CDR2 is YYEEEE. CDR3 length: 18 residues. Losses at the gene ends were 1 base for V and 0 bases for J; bases not matched to a gene: 11. This CDR3 is CASSLPTRRAGSTDTQYF. CDR3 coding DNA: TGTGCCAGCAGCTTGCCAACCCGACGAGCGGGGAGCACAGATACGCAGTATTTT.

The chain joins TRBV18 to TRBJ1-2, with 8 nucleotides matching TRBD1. The V and J ends lost 2 bases and 5 bases, in that order; junction bases with no gene match: 7. The germline V gene encodes CDR1 KGHSH and CDR2 LQKENI. This CDR3 is 15 amino acids long. The CDR3 DNA follows: TGTGCCAGCTCACCAGGGACAGGAAAAGGATATGGCTACACCTTC. Amino acid sequence: CASSPGTGKGYGYTF.

The chain carries TRBV2 and TRBJ2-7; 7 bases map to TRBD1. V lost 8 bases and J lost 1; bases outside the gene matches: 8. CDR3 length equals 14 residues. Germline V gene lookup returns CDR1 SNHLY and CDR2 FYNNEI. This CDR3 reads CASQFGTESYEQYF. In DNA, the CDR3 is TGTGCCAGCCAATTCGGGACAGAGTCCTACGAGCAGTACTTC.

This chain connects TRBV6-5 to TRBJ1-2; D not certain. CDR1 is MNHEY and CDR2 is SVGAGI in the germline V gene. This CDR3 spans 15 amino acids. Trimming left V 2 bases short and J 0 bases short, with 10 bases between. CDR3 sequence (DNA): TGTGCCAGCAGTTACGTCGCAGACTCTAACTATGGCTACACCTTC. Translated, it gives CASSYVADSNYGYTF.

The chain couples TRBV6-5 to TRBJ2-7, with 7 positions matching TRBD1. Germline V CDR1 and CDR2: MNHEY, SVGAGI. With V trimmed by 6 bases and J by 4 bases, 9 bases remained unmatched. This CDR3 contains 14 residues. CDR3 sequence (DNA): TGTGCCAGCAGCACCACGACAGGGAAGTACGAGCAGTACTTC. This translates into CASSTTTGKYEQYF.

The genes are TRBV30 and TRBJ1-5, with a tentative D call TRBD1 (5 bases). Germline V gene data show CDR1 as GTSNPN and CDR2 as SVGIG (reference sequence). CDR3 length: 13 residues. V gave up 2 bases and J gave up 4 bases, with 9 bases separating them. DNA of the CDR3: TGTGCCTGGAGTTATAAGGGGAATCAGCCCCAGCATTTT. Its protein is CAWSYKGNQPQHF.

With respect to this clone: Other DNA sequences within the sample encode an identical CDR3. The chain joins TRBV15 to TRBJ1-1, with D possibly TRBD1 on 6 matching bases. Trimming took off 0 bases at V and 4 bases at J, with 6 bases between the two ends. The length of the CDR3 is 13 residues. The germline V gene has CDR1 LNHNV and CDR2 YYDKDF (reference sequence). The CDR3 sequence is CATSRDRGTEAFF. The DNA for the CDR3 is TGTGCCACCAGCAGAGACAGGGGCACTGAAGCTTTCTTT.

This chain uses TRBV27 with TRBJ2-1, with TRBD2 identical over 8 bases. Trimming removed 5 bases from V and 9 bases from J; junction bases left unmatched: 9. CDR3 length: 14 amino acids. CDR1 is MNHEY, CDR2 SMNVEV, per germline (reference sequence). CDR3 DNA sequence: TGTGCCAGCAGTCCTACTCCGGGAGGGTTTGAGCAGTTCTTC. Translated: CASSPTPGGFEQFF.

The chain combines TRBV27 with TRBJ1-2, with 7 bases fitting TRBD1. CDR3 length equals 15 residues. Germline CDR1 is MNHEY and CDR2 is SMNVEV (reference sequence). V was clipped by 2 bases and J by 3 bases; unmatched bases: 6. The CDR3 region has the DNA TGTGCCAGCAGTTTAGAAGGGGGCGCAGACTATGGCTACACCTTC. Translated: CASSLEGGADYGYTF.